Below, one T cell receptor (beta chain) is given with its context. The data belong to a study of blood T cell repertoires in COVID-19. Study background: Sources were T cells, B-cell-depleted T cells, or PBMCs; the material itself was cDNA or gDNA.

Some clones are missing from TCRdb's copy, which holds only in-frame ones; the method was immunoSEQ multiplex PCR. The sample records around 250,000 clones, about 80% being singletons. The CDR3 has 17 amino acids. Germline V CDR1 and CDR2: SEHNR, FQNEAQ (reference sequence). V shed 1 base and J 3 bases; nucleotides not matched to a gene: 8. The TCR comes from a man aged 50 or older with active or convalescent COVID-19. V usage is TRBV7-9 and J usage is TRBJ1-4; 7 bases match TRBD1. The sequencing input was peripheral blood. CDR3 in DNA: TGTGCCAGCAGCTTAGGACAGGGCAGCCTTTCTAATGAAAAACTGTTTTTT. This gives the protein CASSLGQGSLSNEKLFF.